This T cell receptor (beta chain) was observed in a study of OX40 agonist ivuxolimab in advanced cancers. CDR1 is KGHSH and CDR2 is LQKENI in the germline V gene. This CDR3 spans 14 amino acids. V was trimmed by 1 base and J by 6 bases, leaving 12 bases between them. Profiled with immunoSEQ multiplex PCR; TCRdb holds only in-frame clones, not every one. The repertoire includes roughly 32,000 clones, about three quarters of them detected once, and roughly 23% sits in the top ten. The TCR comes from an adult with an advanced solid tumor such as melanoma, head and neck, liver or kidney cancer. The chain joins TRBV18 to TRBJ1-1; the D is unclear. The sequenced sample was CD4+ or CD8+ T cells sorted from blood, obtained in a trial of the OX40 agonist ivuxolimab. Here the CDR3 DNA reads TGTGCCAGCTCACCACAGTCCGGGCAGGCTGAAGCTTTCTTT. This gives the protein CASSPQSGQAEAFF.